This TCR beta chain came from a study of blood T cell repertoires in COVID-19. This CDR3 is built from 13 residues. Trimming left V 4 bases short and J 0 bases short, with 6 bases between. Germline CDR1 reads MDHEN; CDR2 reads SYDVKM. Original processing methods: Using reference gene primer amplification, nucleated cell counts were estimated. The method was immunoSEQ multiplex PCR; TCRdb's version includes in-frame clones alone and lacks a portion of them. The V and J calls and clone size are taken from that table; D and trimming were inferred from the DNA. The table includes over 130,000 clones, about 79% detected once.

V and J are TRBV28 and TRBJ1-1; perhaps TRBD1 as D (5 bases). The clonotype comes from a woman aged 45-65 years who had recovered from COVID-19. Sequencing was performed on PBMCs or T cells enriched from blood (not recorded which). Written as DNA, the CDR3 is TGTGCCAGCAGTTACAGGTTGAACACTGAAGCTTTCTTT. This encodes CASSYRLNTEAFF.